The source of this T cell receptor beta chain is a study of blood T cell repertoires in COVID-19 (dated by TCRdb to the early 2020s). Notes on the research overall: Collaborator samples came from the United States, Italy and Spain and covered acute and convalescent phases of COVID-19. The material from the prospective study consisted of cDNA or gDNA derived from T cells, B-cell-depleted T cells, or PBMCs. Deeply sampled blood TCRbeta repertoires from subjects exposed to, actively infected with, or recovered from COVID-19 were included in the dataset. The repertoires were released in a freely available public database intended as a resource for research on the immune response to SARS-CoV-2. Samples were obtained from the ongoing ImmuneRACE study (first 160 participants) and from some 1,200 subjects provided by 6 global collaborators. A de-identified subject ID, COVID-19 status, age in years and sex were almost always included in the sample metadata. Where available, HLA class I and class II types were taken from metadata supplied by the sample provider and were not determined by assay-based typing. Broad study findings and their caveats: The amount of clinical and demographic metadata varied by source and participant and was provided uncurated.

This clone showed up just once. No antigen is known for it. Base quality data are lacking; no much larger clone is found one base away. The CDR3 measures 16 amino acids from cysteine to phenylalanine. Only the CDR3 portion is preserved as DNA: 48 bases, with reading frame beginning at the first base. Trimming costs V 3 bases and J 4 bases, and their ends lie 15 bases apart. In the germline V gene, CDR1 corresponds to SNHLY and CDR2 to FYNNEI. Each collaborating institution followed its own protocols to collect whole blood in K2EDTA tubes. For TCRbeta analysis, collaborators shipped samples as frozen whole blood, isolated PBMCs, or DNA extracted from either of those sample types. TCRbeta CDR3 regions were amplified from genomic DNA using the immunoSEQ Assay, a bias-controlled multiplex PCR. The source study handled its data this way. Nucleated cell counts per sample were estimated from amplification of reference gene primers within the assay. To quantify the absolute abundance of each unique TCRbeta CDR3 rearrangement, sequence reads were collapsed and filtered. For each sample, productive Simpson clonality was calculated as the square root of Simpson's diversity index over productive rearrangements. This immuneACCESS table, as held by TCRdb, lists in-frame sequences with V and J called but not all clones. Of the missing ones, under half trace to an unresolved V gene in checked studies; the others have no known cause. The DNA was the basis for D and trimming; V, J and clone size are from that table. This sample lists tens of thousands of clones; less than 90% were detected once. The ten largest clonotypes hold around a sixth of the sample.

The receptor's source is a woman older than 75 with acute or convalescent COVID-19. Sequenced sample: peripheral blood. The V and J segments used are TRBV2 and TRBJ2-2; a weak D assignment points to TRBD2 (6 bases agree). CDR3 loop: CASSDFRDSFTGELFF. The DNA sequence follows: TGTGCCAGCAGTGATTTCCGGGACTCCTTCACCGGGGAGCTGTTTTTT.